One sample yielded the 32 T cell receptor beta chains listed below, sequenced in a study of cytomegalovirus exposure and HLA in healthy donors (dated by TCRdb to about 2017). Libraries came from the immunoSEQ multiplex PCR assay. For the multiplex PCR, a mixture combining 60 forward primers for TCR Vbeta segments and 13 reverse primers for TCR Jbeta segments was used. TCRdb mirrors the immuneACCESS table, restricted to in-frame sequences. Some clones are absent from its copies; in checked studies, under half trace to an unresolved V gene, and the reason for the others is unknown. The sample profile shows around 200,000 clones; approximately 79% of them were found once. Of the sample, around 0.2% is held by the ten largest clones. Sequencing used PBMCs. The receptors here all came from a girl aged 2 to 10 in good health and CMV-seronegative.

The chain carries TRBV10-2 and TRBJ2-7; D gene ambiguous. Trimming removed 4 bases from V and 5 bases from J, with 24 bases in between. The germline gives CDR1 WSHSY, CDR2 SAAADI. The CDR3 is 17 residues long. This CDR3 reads CASSGPTSDLNQNEQYF. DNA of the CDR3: TGCGCCAGCAGTGGGCCCACAAGCGATCTGAACCAAAACGAGCAGTACTTC.

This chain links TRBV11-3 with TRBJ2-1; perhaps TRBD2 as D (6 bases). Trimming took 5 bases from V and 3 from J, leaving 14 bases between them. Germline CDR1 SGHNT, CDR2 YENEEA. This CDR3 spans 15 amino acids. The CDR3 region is CASSTEGTVYNEQFF. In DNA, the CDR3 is TGTGCCAGCAGCACAGAGGGGACTGTCTACAATGAGCAGTTCTTC.

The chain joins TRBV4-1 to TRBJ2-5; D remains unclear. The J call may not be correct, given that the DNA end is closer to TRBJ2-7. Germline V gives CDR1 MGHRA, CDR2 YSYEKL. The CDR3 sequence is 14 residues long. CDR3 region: CASSQKNSVYEQYF. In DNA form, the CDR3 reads TGCGCCAGCAGCCAAAAAAATTCGGTCTACGAGCAGTACTTC.

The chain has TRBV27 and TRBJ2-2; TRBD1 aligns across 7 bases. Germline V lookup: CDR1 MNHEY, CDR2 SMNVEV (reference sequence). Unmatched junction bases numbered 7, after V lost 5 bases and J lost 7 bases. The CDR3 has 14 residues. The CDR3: CASSLQGVGGELFF. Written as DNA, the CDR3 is TGTGCCAGCAGTCTCCAGGGGGTAGGCGGGGAGCTGTTTTTT.

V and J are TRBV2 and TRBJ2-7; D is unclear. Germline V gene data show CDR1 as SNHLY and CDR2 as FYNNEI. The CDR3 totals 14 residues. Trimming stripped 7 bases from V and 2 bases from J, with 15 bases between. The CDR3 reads CASKLEAHPYEQYF. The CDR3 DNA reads TGTGCCAGCAAGCTCGAGGCGCACCCCTACGAGCAGTACTTC.

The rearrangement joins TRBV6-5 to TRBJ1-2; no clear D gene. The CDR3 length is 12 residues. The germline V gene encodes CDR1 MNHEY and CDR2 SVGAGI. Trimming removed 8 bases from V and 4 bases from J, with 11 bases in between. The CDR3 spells CASSDSVYGYTF. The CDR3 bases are TGTGCCAGCTCCGATAGCGTCTATGGCTACACCTTC.

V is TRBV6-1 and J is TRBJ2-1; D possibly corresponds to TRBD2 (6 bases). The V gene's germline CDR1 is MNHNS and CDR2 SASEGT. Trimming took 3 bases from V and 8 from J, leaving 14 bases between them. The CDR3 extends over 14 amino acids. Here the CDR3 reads CASSEEGFSYEQFF. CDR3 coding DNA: TGTGCCAGCAGTGAGGAGGGTTTTTCTTATGAGCAGTTCTTC.

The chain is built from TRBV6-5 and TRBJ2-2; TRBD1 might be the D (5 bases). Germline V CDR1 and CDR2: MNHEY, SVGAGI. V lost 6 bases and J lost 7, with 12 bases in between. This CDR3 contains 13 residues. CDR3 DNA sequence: TGTGCCAGCAGCCAGGGTAGGGGCGGGGAGCTGTTTTTT. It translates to CASSQGRGGELFF.

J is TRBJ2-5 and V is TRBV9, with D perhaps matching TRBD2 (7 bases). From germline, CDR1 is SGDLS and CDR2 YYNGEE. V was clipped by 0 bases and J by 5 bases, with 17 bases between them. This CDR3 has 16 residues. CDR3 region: CASSVAVGGPGETQYF. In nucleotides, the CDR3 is TGTGCCAGCAGCGTAGCTGTGGGGGGGCCAGGCGAGACCCAGTACTTC.

The CDR3 DNA follows: TGTGCCAGCACCCGGGACAGGGGATACGAGCAGTACTTC. Encoded protein: CASTRDRGYEQYF. The chain is built from TRBV5-5 and TRBJ2-7; 10 positions agree with TRBD1. CDR3 length equals 13 residues. The germline gives CDR1 SGHKS, CDR2 YYEKEE (reference sequence). V lost 6 bases to trimming and J lost 4 bases; unmatched junction nucleotides: 4.

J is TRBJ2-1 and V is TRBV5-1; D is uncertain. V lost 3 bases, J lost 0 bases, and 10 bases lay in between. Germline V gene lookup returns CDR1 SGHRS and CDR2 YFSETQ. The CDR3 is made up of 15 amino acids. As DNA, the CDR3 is TGCGCCAGCAGCTCGACTTTCGTCTCCTACAATGAGCAGTTCTTC. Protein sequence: CASSSTFVSYNEQFF. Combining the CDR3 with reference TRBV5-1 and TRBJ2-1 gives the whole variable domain KAGVTQTPRYLIKTRGQQVTLSCSPISGHRSVSWYQQTPGQGLQFLFEYFSETQRNKGNFPGRFSGRQFSNSRSEMNVSTLELGDSALYLCASSSTFVSYNEQFFGPGTRLTVL.

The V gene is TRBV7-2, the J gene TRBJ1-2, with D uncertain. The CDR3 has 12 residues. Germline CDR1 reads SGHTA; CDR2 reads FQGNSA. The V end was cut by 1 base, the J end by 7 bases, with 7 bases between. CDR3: CASSLEYGGYTF. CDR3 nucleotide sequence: TGTGCCAGCAGCTTAGAATACGGTGGCTACACCTTC.

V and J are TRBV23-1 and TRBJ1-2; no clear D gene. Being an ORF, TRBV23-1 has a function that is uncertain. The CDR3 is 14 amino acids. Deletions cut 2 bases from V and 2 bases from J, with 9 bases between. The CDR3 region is CASSQTRENYGYTF. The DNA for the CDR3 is TGCGCCAGCAGTCAAACTAGGGAAAACTATGGCTACACCTTC.

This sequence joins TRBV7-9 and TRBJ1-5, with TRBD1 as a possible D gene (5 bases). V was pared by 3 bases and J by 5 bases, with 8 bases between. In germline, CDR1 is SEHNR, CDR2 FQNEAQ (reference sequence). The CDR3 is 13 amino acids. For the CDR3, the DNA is TGTGCCAGCAGCTTTTCGGGGGATCAGCCCCAGCATTTT. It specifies CASSFSGDQPQHF. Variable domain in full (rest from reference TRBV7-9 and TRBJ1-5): DTGVSQNPRHKITKRGQNVTFRCDPISEHNRLYWYRQTLGQGPEFLTYFQNEAQLEKSRLLSDRFSAERPKGSFSTLEIQRTEQGDSAMYLCASSFSGDQPQHFGDGTRLSIL.

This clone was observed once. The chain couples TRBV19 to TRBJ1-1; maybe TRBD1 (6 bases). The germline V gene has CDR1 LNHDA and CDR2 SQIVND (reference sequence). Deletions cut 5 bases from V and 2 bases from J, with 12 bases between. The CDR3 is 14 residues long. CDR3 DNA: TGTGCCAGTAGTTACGGGACATTTAACACTGAAGCTTTCTTT. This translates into CASSYGTFNTEAFF.

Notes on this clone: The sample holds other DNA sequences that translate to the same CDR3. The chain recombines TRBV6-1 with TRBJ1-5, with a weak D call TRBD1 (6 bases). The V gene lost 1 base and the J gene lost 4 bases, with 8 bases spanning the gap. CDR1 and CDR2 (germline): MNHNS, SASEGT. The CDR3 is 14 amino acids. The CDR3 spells CASSEGGGNQPQHF. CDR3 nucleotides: TGTGCCAGCAGTGAAGGAGGGGGTAATCAGCCCCAGCATTTT.

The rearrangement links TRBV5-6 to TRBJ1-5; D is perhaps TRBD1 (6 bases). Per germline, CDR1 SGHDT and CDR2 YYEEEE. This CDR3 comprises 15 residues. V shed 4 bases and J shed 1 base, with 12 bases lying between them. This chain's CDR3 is CASSQRGSSNQPQHF. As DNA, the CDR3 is TGTGCCAGCAGCCAAAGGGGGAGCAGCAATCAGCCCCAGCATTTT.

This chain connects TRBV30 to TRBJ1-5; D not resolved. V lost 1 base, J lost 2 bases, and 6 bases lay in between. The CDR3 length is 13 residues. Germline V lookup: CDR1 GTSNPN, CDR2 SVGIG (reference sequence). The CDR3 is CAWSAVGNQPQHF. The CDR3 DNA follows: TGTGCCTGGAGTGCGGTGGGCAATCAGCCCCAGCATTTT. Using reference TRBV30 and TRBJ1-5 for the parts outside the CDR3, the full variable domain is SQTIHQWPATLVQPVGSPLSLECTVEGTSNPNLYWYRQAAGRGLQLLFYSVGIGQISSEVPQNLSASRPQDRQFILSSKKLLLSDSGFYLCAWSAVGNQPQHFGDGTRLSIL.

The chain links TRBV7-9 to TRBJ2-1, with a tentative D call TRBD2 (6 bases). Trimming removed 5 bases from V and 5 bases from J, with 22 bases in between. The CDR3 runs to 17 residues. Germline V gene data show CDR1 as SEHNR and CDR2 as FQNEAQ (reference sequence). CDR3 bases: TGTGCCAGCAGCACCAGCCTAGACGGGAGAATCCACAATGAGCAGTTCTTC. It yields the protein CASSTSLDGRIHNEQFF. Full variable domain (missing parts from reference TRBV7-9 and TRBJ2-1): DTGVSQNPRHKITKRGQNVTFRCDPISEHNRLYWYRQTLGQGPEFLTYFQNEAQLEKSRLLSDRFSAERPKGSFSTLEIQRTEQGDSAMYLCASSTSLDGRIHNEQFFGPGTRLTVL.

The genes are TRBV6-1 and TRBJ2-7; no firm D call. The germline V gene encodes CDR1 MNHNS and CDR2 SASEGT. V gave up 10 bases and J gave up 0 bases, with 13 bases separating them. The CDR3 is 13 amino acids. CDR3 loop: CAILTGSSYEQYF. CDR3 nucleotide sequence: TGTGCCATCCTGACTGGAAGCTCCTACGAGCAGTACTTC.

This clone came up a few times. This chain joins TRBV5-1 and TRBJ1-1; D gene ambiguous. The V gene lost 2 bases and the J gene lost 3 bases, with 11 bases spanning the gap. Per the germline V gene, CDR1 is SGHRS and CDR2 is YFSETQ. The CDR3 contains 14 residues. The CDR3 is CASSFQASDTEAFF. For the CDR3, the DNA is TGCGCCAGCAGCTTTCAAGCGTCCGACACTGAAGCTTTCTTT.

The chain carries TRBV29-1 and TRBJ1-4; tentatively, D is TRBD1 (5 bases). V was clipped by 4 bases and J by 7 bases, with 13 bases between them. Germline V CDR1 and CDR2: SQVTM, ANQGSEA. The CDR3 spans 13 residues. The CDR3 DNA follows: TGCAGCGTTGCAGGGATGGCGAGTGAAAAACTGTTTTTT. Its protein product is CSVAGMASEKLFF.

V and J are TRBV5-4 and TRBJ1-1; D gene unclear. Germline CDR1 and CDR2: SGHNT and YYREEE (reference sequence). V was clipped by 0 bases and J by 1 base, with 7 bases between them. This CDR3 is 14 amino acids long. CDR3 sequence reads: CASSLGRKNTEAFF. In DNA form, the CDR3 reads TGTGCCAGCAGCTTGGGCAGAAAGAACACTGAAGCTTTCTTT.

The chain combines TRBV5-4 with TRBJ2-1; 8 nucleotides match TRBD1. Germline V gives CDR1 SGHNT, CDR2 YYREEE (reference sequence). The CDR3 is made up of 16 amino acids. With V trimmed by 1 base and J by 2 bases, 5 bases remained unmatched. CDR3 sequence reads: CASSLWGQAPYNEQFF. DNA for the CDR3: TGTGCCAGCAGCTTGTGGGGACAGGCCCCCTACAATGAGCAGTTCTTC. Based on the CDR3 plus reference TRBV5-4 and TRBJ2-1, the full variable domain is ETGVTQSPTHLIKTRGQQVTLRCSSQSGHNTVSWYQQALGQGPQFIFQYYREEENGRGNFPPRFSGLQFPNYSSELNVNALELDDSALYLCASSLWGQAPYNEQFFGPGTRLTVL.

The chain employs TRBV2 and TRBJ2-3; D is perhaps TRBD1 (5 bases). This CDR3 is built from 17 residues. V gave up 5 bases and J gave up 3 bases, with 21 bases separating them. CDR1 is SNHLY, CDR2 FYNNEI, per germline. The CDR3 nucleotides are TGTGCCAGCAGTCCTCGAACAGGTGATCGGTCGACAGATACGCAGTATTTT. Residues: CASSPRTGDRSTDTQYF.

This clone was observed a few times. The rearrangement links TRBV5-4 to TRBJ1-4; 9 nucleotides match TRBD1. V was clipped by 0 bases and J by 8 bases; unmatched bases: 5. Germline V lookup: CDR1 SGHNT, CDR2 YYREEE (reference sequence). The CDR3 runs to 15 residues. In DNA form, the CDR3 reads TGTGCCAGCAGCTTGGGAGGGACAGGGAACGAAAAACTGTTTTTT. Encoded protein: CASSLGGTGNEKLFF.

The CDR3 DNA sequence: TGTGCCAGCAGACAGGGGGTCACAGATACGCAGTATTTT. The encoded protein is CASRQGVTDTQYF. This chain uses TRBV2 with TRBJ2-3; 8 nucleotides agree with TRBD1. J gave up 2 bases and V 6 bases, and 1 base lay outside the gene matches. CDR3 length: 13 amino acids. Germline V CDR1 and CDR2: SNHLY, FYNNEI.

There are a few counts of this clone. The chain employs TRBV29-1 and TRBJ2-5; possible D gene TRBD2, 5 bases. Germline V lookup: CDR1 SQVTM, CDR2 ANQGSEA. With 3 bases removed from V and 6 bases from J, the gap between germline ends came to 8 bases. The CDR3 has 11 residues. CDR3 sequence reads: CSVDEGQTQYF. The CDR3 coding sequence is TGCAGCGTTGACGAGGGCCAGACCCAGTACTTC.

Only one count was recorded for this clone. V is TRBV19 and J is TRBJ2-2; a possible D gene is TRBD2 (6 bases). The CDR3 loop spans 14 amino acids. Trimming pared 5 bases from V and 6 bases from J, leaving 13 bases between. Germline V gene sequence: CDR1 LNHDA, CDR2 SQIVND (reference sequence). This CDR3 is CASSAEGRAGELFF. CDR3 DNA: TGTGCCAGTAGTGCGGAGGGACGCGCCGGGGAGCTGTTTTTT. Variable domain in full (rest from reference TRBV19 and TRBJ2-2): DGGITQSPKYLFRKEGQNVTLSCEQNLNHDAMYWYRQDPGQGLRLIYYSQIVNDFQKGDIAEGYSVSREKKESFPLTVTSAQKNPTAFYLCASSAEGRAGELFFGEGSRLTVL.

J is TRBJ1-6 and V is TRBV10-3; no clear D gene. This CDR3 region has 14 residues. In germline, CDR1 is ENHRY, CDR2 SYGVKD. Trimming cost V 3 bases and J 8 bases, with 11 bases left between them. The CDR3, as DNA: TGTGCCATCAGTGATGTGACGGACTATTCACCCCTCCACTTT. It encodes CAISDVTDYSPLHF.

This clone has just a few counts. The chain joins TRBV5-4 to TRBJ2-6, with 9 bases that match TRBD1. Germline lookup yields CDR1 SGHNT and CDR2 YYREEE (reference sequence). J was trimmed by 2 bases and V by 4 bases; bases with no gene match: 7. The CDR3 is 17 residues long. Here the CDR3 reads CASSQGRDRAGANVLTF. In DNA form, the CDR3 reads TGTGCCAGCAGCCAAGGCCGGGACAGGGCTGGGGCCAACGTCCTGACTTTC.

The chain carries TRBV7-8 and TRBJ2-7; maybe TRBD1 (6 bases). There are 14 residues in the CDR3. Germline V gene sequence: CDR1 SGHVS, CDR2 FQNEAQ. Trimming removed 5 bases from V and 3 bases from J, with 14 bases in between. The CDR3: CASSLRQVSYEQYF. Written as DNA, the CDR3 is TGTGCCAGCAGCCTGCGACAGGTCAGCTACGAGCAGTACTTC.